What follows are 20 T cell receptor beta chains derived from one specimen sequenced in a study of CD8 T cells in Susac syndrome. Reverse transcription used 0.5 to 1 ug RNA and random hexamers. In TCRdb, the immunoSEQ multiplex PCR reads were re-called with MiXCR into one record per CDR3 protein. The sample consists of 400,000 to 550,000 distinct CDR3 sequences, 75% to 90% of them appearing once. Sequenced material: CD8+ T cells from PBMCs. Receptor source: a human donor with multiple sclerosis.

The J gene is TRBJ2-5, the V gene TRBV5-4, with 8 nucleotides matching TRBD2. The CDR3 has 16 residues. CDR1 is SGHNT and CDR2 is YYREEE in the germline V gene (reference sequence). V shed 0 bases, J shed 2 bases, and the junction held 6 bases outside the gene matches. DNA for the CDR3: TGTGCCAGCAGCTTGGCCTTAACTAGCGGACAAGAGACCCAGTACTTC. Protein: CASSLALTSGQETQYF.

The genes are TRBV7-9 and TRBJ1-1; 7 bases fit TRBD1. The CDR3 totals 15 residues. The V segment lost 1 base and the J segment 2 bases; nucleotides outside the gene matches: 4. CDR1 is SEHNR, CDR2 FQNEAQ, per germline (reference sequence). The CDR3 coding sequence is TGTGCCAGCAGCTTAGGGGGACAGACAAACACTGAAGCTTTCTTT. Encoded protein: CASSLGGQTNTEAFF.

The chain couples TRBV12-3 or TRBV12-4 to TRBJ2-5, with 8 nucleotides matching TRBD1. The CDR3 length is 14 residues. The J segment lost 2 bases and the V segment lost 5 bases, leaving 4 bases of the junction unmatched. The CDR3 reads CASSRTGPQETQYF. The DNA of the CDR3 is TGTGCCAGCAGTAGGACAGGGCCACAAGAGACCCAGTACTTC.

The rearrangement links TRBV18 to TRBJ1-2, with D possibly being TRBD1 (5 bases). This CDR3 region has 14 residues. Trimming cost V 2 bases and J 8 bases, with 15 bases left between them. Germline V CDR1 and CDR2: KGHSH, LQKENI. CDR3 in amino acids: CASSPRDSWDGYTF. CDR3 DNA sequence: TGTGCCAGCTCACCAAGGGACTCCTGGGACGGCTACACCTTC.

CDR3 nucleotides: TGCGCCAGCAGCCAAGAACGTAACAGCTACGAGCAGTACTTC. The encoded protein is CASSQERNSYEQYF. The chain employs TRBV4-1 and TRBJ2-7, with D unclear. Trimming took 0 bases from V and 3 from J, leaving 9 bases between them. Germline CDR1 is MGHRA and CDR2 is YSYEKL. The CDR3 extends over 14 amino acids.

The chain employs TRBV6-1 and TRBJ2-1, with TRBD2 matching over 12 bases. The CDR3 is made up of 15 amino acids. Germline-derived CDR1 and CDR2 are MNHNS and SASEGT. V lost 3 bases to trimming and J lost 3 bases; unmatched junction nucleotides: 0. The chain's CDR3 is CASSETSGSYNEQFF. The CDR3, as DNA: TGTGCCAGCAGTGAGACTAGCGGGAGCTACAATGAGCAGTTCTTC.

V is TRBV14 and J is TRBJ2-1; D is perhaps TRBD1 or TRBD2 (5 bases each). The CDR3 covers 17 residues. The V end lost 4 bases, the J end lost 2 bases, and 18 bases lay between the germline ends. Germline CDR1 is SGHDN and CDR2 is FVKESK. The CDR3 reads CASSPKRAQGPYNEQFF. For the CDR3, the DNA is TGTGCCAGCAGCCCAAAGAGGGCGCAGGGCCCCTACAATGAGCAGTTCTTC.

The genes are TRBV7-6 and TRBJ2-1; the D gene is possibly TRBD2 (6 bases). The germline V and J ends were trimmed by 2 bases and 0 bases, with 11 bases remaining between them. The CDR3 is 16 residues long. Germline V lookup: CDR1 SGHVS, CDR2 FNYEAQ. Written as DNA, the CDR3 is TGTGCCAGCAGCTTATGGGGGGAAACCTCCTACAATGAGCAGTTCTTC. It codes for CASSLWGETSYNEQFF.

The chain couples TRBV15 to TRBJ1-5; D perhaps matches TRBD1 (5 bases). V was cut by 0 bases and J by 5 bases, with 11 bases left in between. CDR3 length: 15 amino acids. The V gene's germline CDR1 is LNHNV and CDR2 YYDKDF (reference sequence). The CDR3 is CATSRDLGRDQPQHF. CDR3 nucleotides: TGTGCCACCAGCAGAGATTTAGGCAGGGATCAGCCCCAGCATTTT.

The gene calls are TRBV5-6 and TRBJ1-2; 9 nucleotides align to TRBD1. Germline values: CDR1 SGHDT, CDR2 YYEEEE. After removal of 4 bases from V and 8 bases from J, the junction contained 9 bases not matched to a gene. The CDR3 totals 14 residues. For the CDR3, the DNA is TGTGCCAGCAGCGCCGGGACAGGGCTGGAGGGCTACACCTTC. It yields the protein CASSAGTGLEGYTF.

Here the CDR3 DNA reads TGTGCCAGCAGTTTATCGACTACGAACACTGAAGCTTTCTTT. Translating gives CASSLSTTNTEAFF. The chain has TRBV27 and TRBJ1-1, with no clear D. CDR3 length: 14 amino acids. Trimming pared 0 bases from V and 1 base from J, leaving 6 bases between. CDR1 is MNHEY and CDR2 is SMNVEV in the germline V gene (reference sequence).

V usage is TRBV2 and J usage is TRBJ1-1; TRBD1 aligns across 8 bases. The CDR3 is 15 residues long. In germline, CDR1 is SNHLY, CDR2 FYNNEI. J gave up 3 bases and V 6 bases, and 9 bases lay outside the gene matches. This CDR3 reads CASSTAGQGDTEAFF. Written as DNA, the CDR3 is TGTGCCAGCAGCACCGCAGGACAGGGCGACACTGAAGCTTTCTTT.

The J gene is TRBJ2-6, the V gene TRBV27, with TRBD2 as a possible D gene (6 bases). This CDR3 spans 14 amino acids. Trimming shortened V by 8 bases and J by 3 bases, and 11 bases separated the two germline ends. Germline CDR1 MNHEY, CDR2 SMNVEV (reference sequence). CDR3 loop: CASGAGIGANVLTF. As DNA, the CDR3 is TGTGCCAGCGGGGCGGGGATTGGGGCCAACGTCCTGACTTTC.

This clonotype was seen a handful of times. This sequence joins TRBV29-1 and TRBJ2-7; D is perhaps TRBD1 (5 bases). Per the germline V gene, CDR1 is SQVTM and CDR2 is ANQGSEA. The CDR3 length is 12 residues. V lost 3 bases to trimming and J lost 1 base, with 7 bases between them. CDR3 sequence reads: CSVDTGSYEQYF. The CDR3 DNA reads TGCAGCGTTGATACAGGATCCTACGAGCAGTACTTC.

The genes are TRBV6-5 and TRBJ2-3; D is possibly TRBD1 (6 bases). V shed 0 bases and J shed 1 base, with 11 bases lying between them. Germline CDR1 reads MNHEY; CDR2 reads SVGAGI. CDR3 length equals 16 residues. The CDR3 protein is CASSYSPQGRTDTQYF. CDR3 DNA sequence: TGTGCCAGCAGTTACTCCCCACAGGGACGCACAGATACGCAGTATTTT.

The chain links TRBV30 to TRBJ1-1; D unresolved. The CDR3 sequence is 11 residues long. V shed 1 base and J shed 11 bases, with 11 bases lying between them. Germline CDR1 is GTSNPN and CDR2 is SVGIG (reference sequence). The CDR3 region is CAWSDGGLAFF. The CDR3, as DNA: TGTGCCTGGAGTGACGGCGGGTTGGCTTTCTTT.

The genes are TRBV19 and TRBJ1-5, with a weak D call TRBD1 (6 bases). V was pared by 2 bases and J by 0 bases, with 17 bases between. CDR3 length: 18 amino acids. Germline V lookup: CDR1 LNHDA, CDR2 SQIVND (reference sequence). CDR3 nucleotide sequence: TGTGCCAGTAGTATACTGTGGGACATACCATATAGCAATCAGCCCCAGCATTTT. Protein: CASSILWDIPYSNQPQHF.

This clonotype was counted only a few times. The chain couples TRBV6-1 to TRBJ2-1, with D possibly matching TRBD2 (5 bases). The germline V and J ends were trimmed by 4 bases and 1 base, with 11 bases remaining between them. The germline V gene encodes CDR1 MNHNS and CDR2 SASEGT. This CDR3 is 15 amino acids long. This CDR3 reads CASSADTSSYNEQFF. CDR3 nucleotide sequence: TGTGCCAGCAGTGCTGACACTAGTTCCTACAATGAGCAGTTCTTC.

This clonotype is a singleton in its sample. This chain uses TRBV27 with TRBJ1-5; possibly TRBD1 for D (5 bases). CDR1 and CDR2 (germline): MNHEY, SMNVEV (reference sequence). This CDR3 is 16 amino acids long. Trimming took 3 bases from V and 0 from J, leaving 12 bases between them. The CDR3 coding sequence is TGTGCCAGCAGTTTTCCGGAGACAGTTAGCAATCAGCCCCAGCATTTT. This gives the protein CASSFPETVSNQPQHF.

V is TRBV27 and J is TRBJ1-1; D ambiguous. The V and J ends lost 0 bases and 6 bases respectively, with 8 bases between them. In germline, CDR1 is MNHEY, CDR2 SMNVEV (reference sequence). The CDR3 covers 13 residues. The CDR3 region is CASSLSGEAEAFF. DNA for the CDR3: TGTGCCAGCAGTTTATCCGGGGAGGCTGAAGCTTTCTTT.